A single sample gave rise to the 28 T cell receptor beta chains below, sequenced in a study of blood T cell repertoires in COVID-19 (TCRdb year 2020). The library relied on the immunoSEQ multiplex PCR assay. Here the immuneACCESS table is served through TCRdb, limited to in-frame sequences with V and J called. Missing clones are a known gap in these copies; in checked studies unresolved V genes cover under half, and the rest lacks a known reason. This sample gives about 52,000 clones in total; approximately 89% of them show up just once. The ten most abundant clones make up approximately 8.8% of the sample. Sequencing input: peripheral blood. These receptors all come from an elderly man with active or convalescent COVID-19.

The chain has TRBV20-1 and TRBJ2-5; TRBD2 agrees at 9 bases. J was trimmed by 5 bases and V by 3 bases; bases with no gene match: 1. The CDR3 covers 12 residues. Germline CDR1 is DFQATT and CDR2 is SNEGSKA (reference sequence). The CDR3 nucleotides are TGCAGTGCTAGTGGGACTAGCGAGACCCAGTACTTC. Translated, it gives CSASGTSETQYF.

V and J are TRBV5-4 and TRBJ2-7; TRBD2 matches 11 bases. After removal of 4 bases from V and 5 bases from J, the junction contained 11 bases not matched to a gene. The CDR3 runs to 16 residues. Looked up from germline, CDR1 is SGHNT and CDR2 is YYREEE (reference sequence). The CDR3 loop reads CASSRGDGTSGHEQYF. The DNA of the CDR3 is TGTGCCAGCAGCAGAGGGGACGGGACTAGCGGCCACGAGCAGTACTTC.

The chain employs TRBV6-2 or TRBV6-3 and TRBJ2-5; TRBD1 matches at 7 bases. The CDR3 runs 14 residues. The germline V gene encodes CDR1 MNHEY and CDR2 SVGEGT. The ends lost 2 bases at V and 5 bases at J; junction bases unmatched: 5. The CDR3 region has the DNA TGTGCCAGCAGTTACAGGGGGCTATGGGAGACCCAGTACTTC. Translating gives CASSYRGLWETQYF.

This clone was detected only once. This rearrangement joins TRBV19 to TRBJ1-2; 7 nucleotides match TRBD1. Germline values: CDR1 LNHDA, CDR2 SQIVND (reference sequence). The ends lost 6 bases at V and 4 bases at J; junction bases unmatched: 8. The CDR3 covers 14 residues. CDR3 residues: CASSPKQGIYGYTF. CDR3 coding DNA: TGTGCCAGTAGCCCAAAACAGGGGATCTATGGCTACACCTTC.

The CDR3 DNA follows: TGCAGTGCTAGTGGGAGGGATCGGGGTGATGAAAAACTGTTTTTT. Translated, it gives CSASGRDRGDEKLFF. The chain recombines TRBV20-1 with TRBJ1-4; no definite D call. The germline V gene has CDR1 DFQATT and CDR2 SNEGSKA (reference sequence). The CDR3 loop spans 15 amino acids. Trimming took off 3 bases at V and 6 bases at J, with 17 bases between the two ends.

The CDR3 protein is CASSAGGDYSPLHF. Written as DNA, the CDR3 is TGCGCCAGCAGTGCGGGGGGCGACTATTCACCCCTCCACTTT. V gene TRBV10-1 combines with J gene TRBJ1-6; the D gene is possibly TRBD1 (6 bases). The CDR3 has 14 residues. V dropped 4 bases and J dropped 8 bases, with 12 bases sitting between them. CDR1 is WNHNN and CDR2 is SYGVQD in the germline V gene (reference sequence).

V and J are TRBV28 and TRBJ1-1, with 9 bases matching TRBD1. V shed 5 bases, J shed 10 bases, and the junction held 11 bases outside the gene matches. Germline CDR1 and CDR2: MDHEN and SYDVKM. The length of the CDR3 is 14 residues. CDR3 sequence (DNA): TGTGCCAGCAGTGCTCTAACAGGGGGCGCGGCAGCTTTCTTT. Protein: CASSALTGGAAAFF.

The rearrangement joins TRBV5-1 to TRBJ2-1; D might be TRBD1 (5 bases). From germline, CDR1 is SGHRS and CDR2 YFSETQ. V shed 3 bases and J shed 5 bases, with 15 bases lying between them. The CDR3 loop spans 15 amino acids. CDR3 loop: CASSSAAGFHNEQFF. The CDR3 bases are TGCGCCAGCAGCTCGGCGGCAGGGTTCCACAATGAGCAGTTCTTC.

The chain joins TRBV5-4 to TRBJ2-6; 9 bases fit TRBD2. Germline lookup yields CDR1 SGHNT and CDR2 YYREEE (reference sequence). The J segment lost 0 bases and the V segment lost 4 bases, leaving 8 bases of the junction unmatched. The CDR3 length is 18 residues. Here the CDR3 reads CASSGAGGRSSGANVLTF. In nucleotides, the CDR3 is TGTGCCAGCAGCGGAGCGGGGGGACGCAGCTCTGGGGCCAACGTCCTGACTTTC.

The CDR3 sequence is CASTQGLRTDTQYF. In DNA form, the CDR3 reads TGTGCCAGCACCCAGGGGTTGAGGACAGATACGCAGTATTTT. This sequence joins TRBV6-1 and TRBJ2-3; D perhaps matches TRBD1 (6 bases). This CDR3 spans 14 amino acids. V dropped 7 bases and J dropped 3 bases, with 14 bases sitting between them. Germline loops: CDR1 MNHNS, CDR2 SASEGT.

This chain links TRBV6-5 with TRBJ1-2; 10 nucleotides line up with TRBD1. With V trimmed by 8 bases and J by 3 bases, 0 bases remained unmatched. This CDR3 has 12 amino acids. Germline lookup yields CDR1 MNHEY and CDR2 SVGAGI. In nucleotides, the CDR3 is TGTGCCAGCGGACAGGGGGACTATGGCTACACCTTC. Protein product: CASGQGDYGYTF.

V gene TRBV19 combines with J gene TRBJ2-7; the D gene is possibly TRBD2 (6 bases). The CDR3 spans 15 residues. Germline assignment: CDR1 LNHDA and CDR2 SQIVND (reference sequence). The V end was cut by 6 bases, the J end by 0 bases, with 15 bases between. The CDR3 spells CASRVDYRLSYEQYF. The CDR3 DNA reads as TGTGCCAGTAGGGTGGACTACCGCCTCTCCTACGAGCAGTACTTC.

The chain recombines TRBV28 with TRBJ2-3; TRBD1 agrees at 11 bases. Germline V gene sequence: CDR1 MDHEN, CDR2 SYDVKM. The V and J ends lost 7 bases and 9 bases, in that order; junction bases with no gene match: 15. This CDR3 spans 16 amino acids. This CDR3 reads CASTGQGAKDFWTQYF. CDR3 in DNA: TGTGCCAGCACCGGACAGGGGGCCAAAGACTTTTGGACGCAGTATTTT.

This chain joins TRBV3-1 (or the pseudogene TRBV3-2) and TRBJ1-1, with D unresolved. The CDR3 covers 13 residues. V gave up 0 bases and J gave up 5 bases, with 7 bases separating them. The germline gives CDR1 LGHDT, CDR2 YNNKEL (reference sequence). CDR3 in DNA: TGTGCCAGCAGCCAAGACAGGAGGACTGAAGCTTTCTTT. This encodes CASSQDRRTEAFF.

The rearrangement joins TRBV6-5 to TRBJ2-7, with 7 positions matching TRBD1. CDR3 size: 15 residues. Germline values: CDR1 MNHEY, CDR2 SVGAGI. V trimming: 0 bases; J trimming: 2 bases; junction bases outside the gene matches: 4. The CDR3 DNA is TGTGCCAGCAGTTACTCGGGGGACAGAACCTACGAGCAGTACTTC. As protein: CASSYSGDRTYEQYF.

This clone was observed a single time. J is TRBJ2-4 and V is TRBV19; 9 bases match TRBD1. CDR3 length: 15 residues. Trimming took 5 bases from V and 5 from J; bases not matched to a gene: 7. In germline, CDR1 is LNHDA, CDR2 SQIVND (reference sequence). This chain's CDR3 is CASSADRGWENIQYF. The CDR3 nucleotides are TGTGCCAGTAGTGCGGACAGGGGTTGGGAAAACATTCAGTACTTC.

The V gene is TRBV11-2, the J gene TRBJ1-1; 7 nucleotides agree with TRBD1. CDR1 and CDR2 (germline): SGHAT, FQNNGV. The CDR3 extends over 17 amino acids. Germline trimming cut 5 bases from V and 2 bases from J; bases unmatched to any gene: 14. CDR3 region: CASSPDRGGQPNTEAFF. CDR3 nucleotides: TGTGCCAGCAGCCCCGATAGAGGGGGACAGCCAAACACTGAAGCTTTCTTT.

The V gene is TRBV12-3 or TRBV12-4, the J gene TRBJ2-3, with D hard to call. The V and J ends lost 6 bases and 11 bases respectively, with 15 bases between them. The CDR3 sequence is 12 residues long. The CDR3 reads CASRIQLLEQYF. CDR3 nucleotides: TGTGCCAGCAGAATTCAATTATTAGAGCAGTATTTT.

The V call is TRBV3-1 (or the pseudogene TRBV3-2), the J call TRBJ1-2, with D hard to call. The CDR3 contains 13 residues. Germline CDR1 and CDR2: LGHDT and YNNKEL (reference sequence). The V and J ends lost 2 bases and 6 bases respectively, with 10 bases between them. The CDR3 DNA follows: TGTGCCAGCAGCCAACTACGGGAGAATGGCTACACCTTC. Its translation is CASSQLRENGYTF.

The CDR3 sequence: CASSSRVRLGTDTQYF. DNA of the CDR3: TGTGCCAGCAGTTCGCGGGTGAGGCTGGGCACAGATACGCAGTATTTT. The chain couples TRBV6-2 or TRBV6-3 to TRBJ2-3; D is perhaps TRBD2 (5 bases). Trimming stripped 4 bases from V and 1 base from J, with 15 bases between. Germline V gene sequence: CDR1 MNHEY, CDR2 SVGEGT. The CDR3 is made up of 16 amino acids.

This chain links TRBV6-2 or TRBV6-3 with TRBJ2-3; perhaps TRBD1 as D (6 bases). CDR3 size: 15 residues. Germline loops: CDR1 MNHEY, CDR2 SVGEGT. Trimming stripped 2 bases from V and 2 bases from J, with 11 bases between. The CDR3 protein is CASSYGGENTDTQYF. The CDR3 region has the DNA TGTGCCAGCAGTTACGGGGGCGAAAACACAGATACGCAGTATTTT.

The rearrangement joins TRBV7-8 to TRBJ1-6; D gene uncertain. CDR1 is SGHVS, CDR2 FQNEAQ, per germline. Trimming pared 2 bases from V and 9 bases from J, leaving 8 bases between. The CDR3 covers 13 residues. The CDR3 loop reads CASSLQDASPLHF. The CDR3 DNA follows: TGTGCCAGCAGCTTACAGGATGCTTCACCCCTCCACTTT.

The chain combines TRBV7-7 with TRBJ2-7; D gene unclear. V gave up 0 bases and J gave up 7 bases, with 10 bases separating them. Per germline, CDR1 SSHAT and CDR2 FNYEAQ (reference sequence). The CDR3 extends over 13 amino acids. The CDR3 DNA reads TGTGCCAGCAGCTTAGCGCCCGAGACAGAGCAGTACTTC. This codes for CASSLAPETEQYF.

This sequence joins TRBV4-1 and TRBJ2-3; 10 nucleotides agree with TRBD2. Trimming cost V 3 bases and J 0 bases; bases outside gene matches: 9. The CDR3 contains 18 residues. CDR1 and CDR2 from the germline V gene are MGHRA and YSYEKL. The CDR3 sequence: CASSHASGRAFSTDTQYF. CDR3 DNA: TGCGCCAGCAGCCACGCCAGCGGGAGGGCCTTTAGCACAGATACGCAGTATTTT.

This chain connects TRBV29-1 to TRBJ1-5, with D possibly TRBD1 on 5 matching bases. The CDR3 has 12 amino acids. Germline loops: CDR1 SQVTM, CDR2 ANQGSEA. V gave up 4 bases and J gave up 4 bases, with 8 bases separating them. This CDR3 reads CSVVSGNQPQHF. The CDR3, as DNA: TGCAGCGTTGTATCAGGGAATCAGCCCCAGCATTTT. Supplemented by reference TRBV29-1 and TRBJ1-5, the full variable domain reads SAVISQKPSRDICQRGTSLTIQCQVDSQVTMMFWYRQQPGQSLTLIATANQGSEATYESGFVIDKFPISRPNLTFSTLTVSNMSPEDSSIYLCSVVSGNQPQHFGDGTRLSIL.

V and J are TRBV24-1 and TRBJ1-4, with 8 positions matching TRBD1. V was clipped by 3 bases and J by 5 bases; unmatched bases: 7. This CDR3 is 16 amino acids long. Germline values: CDR1 KGHDR, CDR2 SFDVKD. The CDR3 DNA reads as TGTGCCACCAGTGATCCCTCCAGGGGGCAGAATGAAAAACTGTTTTTT. Translating gives CATSDPSRGQNEKLFF.

The chain couples TRBV5-6 to TRBJ1-1, with TRBD1 matching over 10 bases. This CDR3 comprises 16 residues. V trimming: 2 bases; J trimming: 3 bases; junction bases outside the gene matches: 7. Germline CDR1 reads SGHDT; CDR2 reads YYEEEE. This CDR3 reads CASSFGTGERDTEAFF. CDR3 DNA sequence: TGTGCCAGCAGCTTTGGGACAGGGGAAAGGGACACTGAAGCTTTCTTT.

The chain uses TRBV4-1 and TRBJ2-1; TRBD1 aligns across 11 bases. The CDR3 totals 15 residues. J gave up 9 bases and V 3 bases, and 7 bases lay outside the gene matches. Germline CDR1 and CDR2: MGHRA and YSYEKL. Here the CDR3 reads CASSHNGQGAGEQFF. Here the CDR3 DNA reads TGCGCCAGCAGCCATAACGGACAGGGGGCCGGTGAGCAGTTCTTC.